The source of this TCR beta chain is a study of blood T cell repertoires in COVID-19. Profiling relied on immunoSEQ multiplex PCR, and the TCRdb table lists in-frame clones only, not all of them. The data hold 250,000 to 300,000 clones, with about 85% observed a single time. Trimming at V came to 9 bases and at J to 1 base, leaving 3 bases not matched to a gene. This CDR3 is built from 13 residues. Germline V gene data show CDR1 as LNHDA and CDR2 as SQIVND (reference sequence). The receptor's source is a young man with active or convalescent COVID-19. The chain combines TRBV19 with TRBJ2-1, with 7 positions matching TRBD2. The specimen was peripheral blood. The CDR3 loop reads CASRGVSYNEQFF. The CDR3 coding sequence is TGTGCCAGCCGGGGGGTTTCCTACAATGAGCAGTTCTTC.